This TCR beta chain was sequenced during a study of shared clonotypes between healthy human individuals (dated by TCRdb to between 2020 and 2021). In terms of the full investigation: A couple of women and a few men aged 18 to 49 years were included in the cohort. To estimate repertoire size and how much clonotype sharing occurs between individuals, the study deeply sequenced the blood TCR repertoires of roughly 5 healthy adults. To increase sequencing depth and limit assay-specific biases, TCR repertoire library preparation and sequencing were carried out by different laboratories using diverse techniques. For each donor, CD4 naive and CD4 memory were each given three plates, CD8 naive was given two plates, and CD8 memory was given one plate. Per donor, leukapheresis produced somewhere between about 0.9 and 9.5 billion PBMCs. What the work shows at the level of the full study, not this receptor alone: Based on pairwise subsampling, the degree of clonotype sharing among donors was expected to be affected by sequencing depth. Sampling was restricted to blood, and TCR repertoires in tissues likely differ from the TCR repertoires found in blood. Across a few donors, roughly 5% of naive CD4, 3% to 4% of naive CD8, around 2.5% of memory CD4, and about 0.4% of memory CD8 clonotypes were shared. Even with the large sequencing depth, rarefaction of the sorted-subset datasets indicated that sequencing was incomplete. Estimated clonotype richness was generally larger for naive than for memory subsets. Clonotypes shared by all four sorted-subset donors showed higher generation probabilities than non-shared clonotypes. The genetic and exposure-history diversity represented was limited by the small number of donors.

Germline trimming: 3 bases from V, 4 bases from J; junction bases outside gene matches: 10. Spanning cysteine to phenylalanine, the CDR3 consists of 19 amino acids. The kept DNA is CDR3 alone, 57 bases in frame from the first base. The germline V gene specifies KGHSH as CDR1 and LQKENI as CDR2. Using the deep immunoSEQ assay, multiplex PCR amplified TCR CDR3 regions from genomic DNA. Extracted genomic DNA from each cell subset was spread evenly across all wells of several immunoSEQ 96-well plates, with each plate serving as a replicate. For sorted subsets, each replicate PCR was loaded with 200 ng genomic DNA, equivalent to roughly 30,000 T cell genomes. Purified libraries were quantified with a Qubit 3.0 fluorometer, sized on a Bioanalyzer 2100, and re-quantified with the KAPA Library Quantification kit. Every immunoSEQ 96-well plate was sequenced on a separate single-read 150-cycle Illumina NextSeq 550 flow cell. The paper's processing steps were these. Because only junctional sequences without quality scores were contained in the immunoSEQ output, filtering matching that applied to full-length reads could not be performed. To assign V/J genes and CDR3, sequences were annotated against IMGT germline references using PyIR, a Python wrapper for IgBLAST v1.9. Reads were removed for weak V/J assignments (E-value above 1e-6), missing CDR3, stop codons, out-of-frame junctions, or ambiguous translated residues. V3J clonotypes were defined as sequences sharing the same inferred V gene, J gene, and CDR3 amino acid sequence. Percentage overlap between repertoires was calculated by dividing the number of shared unique clonotypes by the size of the smaller repertoire. Repertoire richness was assessed with RTK rarefaction, the Chao1 estimator, and Recon v2.1 estimates of unobserved clonotypes. OLGA was used to compute generation probabilities for all TCRbeta clonotypes that the gDNA method yielded from a few donors. TCRdb's version of the immuneACCESS table is confined to in-frame rearrangements and falls short of the full clone set. An unresolved V gene accounts for under half of the shortfall where checked; the remainder is of unknown origin. V, J and clone size derive from that table, while D and trimming were established from the DNA sequence. The sample table records about 1.5 million clones; around 98% of these occur just once. The biggest ten clones account for roughly 0.42% of the sample.

A remark on this clone: Which antigen it targets is not known. No much larger clonotype is one base removed from it; base qualities were not supplied.

The donors were healthy, HIV-negative adults who had no recently reported acute infections or vaccinations. Only Caucasian adults living in Nashville, Tennessee, USA were represented among the donors. CD4+ T cells were enriched by magnetic negative selection; naive cells were then positively selected on CD45RA, and the negative fraction formed the memory subset. Blood was collected by leukapheresis, and PBMCs were isolated by Ficoll-Histopaque density gradient centrifugation and then cryopreserved in liquid nitrogen vapor phase. Analytical flow cytometry was used to check the purity and quantity of every magnetically sorted T cell population. From each sorted fraction, genomic DNA was isolated and quantified by UV absorbance on a Nanodrop 2000c.

This chain is built from TRBV18 and TRBJ2-1, with TRBD2 identical over 15 junction bases. This sequence was found in a man aged 25-40 years in good health. The sample comprised naive CD4+ T cells sorted from blood. The cell subset or site label for this specimen denotes: CD45RA+ positively selected. The DNA sequence is TGTGCCAGCTCACCGAATAAGGGACTAGCGGGAGGAGCGTACAATGAGCAGTTCTTC. Protein translation: CASSPNKGLAGGAYNEQFF.